The clone carrying this T cell receptor (beta chain) was seen once. Per the original data handling: Reference gene primers were amplified, and this amplification served to estimate nucleated cell counts. Method: immunoSEQ multiplex PCR; TCRdb's copy keeps in-frame clones and lacks some. That table gives V, J and clone size, and the DNA gave D and trimming. Of under 75,000 clones in the sample, almost 90% were seen once. This sample was included in a study of blood T cell repertoires in COVID-19. At the level of the study: COVID-19 samples from acute and convalescent phases originated in the United States, Italy and Spain.

The CDR3 sequence is 14 residues long. Germline V gene lookup returns CDR1 SGHAT and CDR2 FQDESV (reference sequence). Trimming removed 5 bases from V and 3 bases from J, with 10 bases in between. This chain uses TRBV11-1 with TRBJ2-2, with D perhaps matching TRBD1 (6 bases). This TCR was sampled from a woman aged 80 or over with active COVID-19. Sample: peripheral blood. In DNA, the CDR3 is TGTGCCAGCAGCCCCTACAGGGACACCGGGGAGCTGTTTTTT. Residues: CASSPYRDTGELFF.